The 8 T cell receptor beta chains below were found in one sample sequenced in a study of blood T cell repertoires in COVID-19. Generated by immunoSEQ multiplex PCR, the TCRdb table keeps only in-frame clones and is missing some. Of 210,000 or so clones in the sample, about 90% were seen once. Sequenced input: peripheral blood. The receptors originated from a man between 35 and 55 years old with active or convalescent COVID-19.

There are a few counts of this clone. The V gene is TRBV19, the J gene TRBJ1-1, with 10 positions matching TRBD1. The trim removed 5 bases at V and 0 bases at J, leaving 9 bases unmatched. From germline, CDR1 is LNHDA and CDR2 SQIVND (reference sequence). The CDR3 is made up of 17 amino acids. The CDR3: CASSPYKDRGVNTEAFF. The CDR3 DNA reads TGTGCCAGTAGTCCCTACAAGGACAGGGGGGTGAACACTGAAGCTTTCTTT.

This clone occurred once. The rearrangement joins TRBV5-4 to TRBJ1-3; D not certain. V was pared by 0 bases and J by 1 base, with 5 bases between. The CDR3 sequence is 14 residues long. CDR1 SGHNT and CDR2 YYREEE come from the germline V gene (reference sequence). In DNA, the CDR3 is TGTGCCAGCAGCTTGGCCGGTTCTGGAAACACCATATATTTT. This sequence encodes CASSLAGSGNTIYF. Variable domain in full (rest from reference TRBV5-4 and TRBJ1-3): ETGVTQSPTHLIKTRGQQVTLRCSSQSGHNTVSWYQQALGQGPQFIFQYYREEENGRGNFPPRFSGLQFPNYSSELNVNALELDDSALYLCASSLAGSGNTIYFGEGSWLTVV.

The gene calls are TRBV2 and TRBJ2-1, with TRBD2 matching 10 bases. Germline V lookup: CDR1 SNHLY, CDR2 FYNNEI. The CDR3 has 14 amino acids. The V and J ends lost 6 bases and 6 bases, in that order; junction bases with no gene match: 5. The CDR3, as DNA: TGTGCCAGCAGAATAGCGGGGGGATTCAATGAGCAGTTCTTC. Translating it yields CASRIAGGFNEQFF.

This chain connects TRBV5-1 to TRBJ1-3, with TRBD1 identical over 8 bases. The CDR3 is 15 amino acids. The germline V gene encodes CDR1 SGHRS and CDR2 YFSETQ. The junction had 3 bases not matched to a gene; V was cut back by 4 bases and J by 0 bases. CDR3 protein: CASSRDRGSGNTIYF. In DNA, the CDR3 is TGCGCCAGCAGCCGCGACAGGGGCTCTGGAAACACCATATATTTT.

This chain uses TRBV28 with TRBJ2-3; TRBD2 aligns across 7 bases. Germline values: CDR1 MDHEN, CDR2 SYDVKM. This CDR3 has 15 amino acids. The ends lost 3 bases at V and 3 bases at J; junction bases unmatched: 6. CDR3 nucleotides: TGTGCCAGCAGTTTGGCCCCCGGGGGGACAGATACGCAGTATTTT. Encoded protein: CASSLAPGGTDTQYF.

The rearrangement links TRBV9 to TRBJ1-1; D not resolved. The germline CDR1 and CDR2 sequences are SGDLS and YYNGEE. The ends were cut back, 0 bases at V and 2 bases at J, with 8 bases in the middle. The CDR3 runs 14 residues. In DNA, the CDR3 is TGTGCCAGCAGCGTAGCTACAGCTAACACTGAAGCTTTCTTT. It encodes CASSVATANTEAFF.

The rearrangement joins TRBV5-1 to TRBJ2-1; TRBD1 aligns across 9 bases. Germline trimming cut 0 bases from V and 9 bases from J; bases unmatched to any gene: 10. Germline CDR1 reads SGHRS; CDR2 reads YFSETQ. The CDR3 is made up of 16 amino acids. The CDR3: CASSLDGTGYSGEQFF. Here the CDR3 DNA reads TGCGCCAGCAGCTTGGATGGGACAGGGTATTCGGGTGAGCAGTTCTTC.

V usage is TRBV18 and J usage is TRBJ2-7, with TRBD2 identical over 8 bases. The CDR3 length is 14 residues. Per germline, CDR1 KGHSH and CDR2 LQKENI. Germline trimming cut 3 bases from V and 4 bases from J; bases unmatched to any gene: 5. The CDR3 region has the DNA TGTGCCAGCTCACCCGGGACTAGATCGTACGAGCAGTACTTC. It is translated as CASSPGTRSYEQYF.